Below, 3 T cell receptor beta chains from the same sample are listed, as sequenced in a study of T-cell reconstitution after alpha-beta-depleted transplantation in children. Unique molecular identifiers were incorporated into the prepared TCRbeta library. MiXCR, run by TCRdb on the PCR reads, gives a single entry per CDR3 protein. The sample has some 640,000 distinct CDR3 sequences, roughly 15% seen once. Sequenced material: PBMCs from the stem cell graft donor, taken from the stem cell graft. The source of these receptors is a human donor who donated a stem cell graft to a child with acute myeloid leukemia.

The genes are TRBV20-1 and TRBJ1-5; TRBD1 aligns across 7 bases. This CDR3 comprises 14 residues. Germline values: CDR1 DFQATT, CDR2 SNEGSKA (reference sequence). Trimming cost V 6 bases and J 2 bases; bases outside gene matches: 7. As DNA, the CDR3 is TGCAGTGCAGCCGACAGGGCGCGCAATCAGCCCCAGCATTTT. Translating it yields CSAADRARNQPQHF.

This chain uses TRBV5-1 with TRBJ2-7; 7 nucleotides match TRBD1. Germline lookup yields CDR1 SGHRS and CDR2 YFSETQ. The CDR3 spans 14 residues. Trimming took 6 bases from V and 2 from J; bases not matched to a gene: 8. CDR3 nucleotides: TGCGCCAGCACCGCGTCGGGACAGCCCTACGAGCAGTACTTC. Translated, it gives CASTASGQPYEQYF.

V and J are TRBV29-1 and TRBJ2-5; D unresolved. Germline V lookup: CDR1 SQVTM, CDR2 ANQGSEA. The V end lost 4 bases, the J end lost 5 bases, and 11 bases lay between the germline ends. This CDR3 spans 12 amino acids. The CDR3 protein is CSVGLQQETQYF. In nucleotides, the CDR3 is TGCAGCGTTGGTCTGCAGCAGGAGACCCAGTACTTC.